Included here is one T cell receptor beta chain sequence, with context. Trimming cost V 3 bases and J 1 base; bases outside gene matches: 13. Per germline, CDR1 LGHDT and CDR2 YNNKEL (reference sequence). The CDR3 is 19 amino acids. In the original analysis: Estimation of nucleated cell counts relied on the amplification of reference gene primers. Generated by immunoSEQ multiplex PCR, the TCRdb table keeps only in-frame clones and is missing some. V and J calls and clone size are given by that table; D and trimming were obtained from the DNA. The sample has hundreds of thousands of clones, approximately 88% seen once. The sample originates from a study of blood T cell repertoires in COVID-19. For the study at large: Acute and convalescent COVID-19 samples came from the United States, Italy and Spain.

Cohort assignment relied on participant-reported clinical history. Cohort 3 recovery required two negative PCRs, clearance, or symptom resolution. The chain employs TRBV3-1 (or the pseudogene TRBV3-2) and TRBJ2-3, with TRBD2 identical over 10 bases. Sequencing was carried out using PBMCs or T cells enriched from blood (not recorded which). The clonotype originates from a woman younger than 45 who had recovered from COVID-19. CDR3 protein: CASSHFIAGGWVGTDTQYF. The CDR3 coding sequence is TGTGCCAGCAGCCATTTCATAGCGGGAGGTTGGGTAGGCACAGATACGCAGTATTTT.